Below, 26 T cell receptor beta chains from the same sample are listed, as sequenced in a study of blood T cell repertoires in COVID-19. Sequencing was performed with immunoSEQ multiplex PCR; in TCRdb, only in-frame clones are kept and a portion is missing. The table lists over 130,000 clones, more than 75% of them singletons. The material sequenced was peripheral blood. These receptors came from a woman of 80 years or more with acute or convalescent COVID-19.

This clone was observed a handful of times. The rearrangement uses TRBV6-6 and TRBJ1-3; D is unclear. Trimming shortened V by 6 bases and J by 0 bases, and 12 bases separated the two germline ends. The CDR3 consists of 15 residues. Germline-derived CDR1 and CDR2 are MNHNY and SVGAGI (reference sequence). The CDR3 spells CASSTRSFSGNTIYF. CDR3 sequence (DNA): TGTGCCAGCAGCACCAGGTCCTTCTCTGGAAACACCATATATTTT.

In its sample, this clone was seen a few times. The chain combines TRBV18 with TRBJ2-7; TRBD2 matches at 7 bases. The V and J ends lost 8 bases and 6 bases, in that order; junction bases with no gene match: 10. This CDR3 comprises 13 residues. The germline CDR1 and CDR2 sequences are KGHSH and LQKENI. CDR3 DNA: TGTGCCAGCCAACAGACTAGCTCGGCCGAGCAGTACTTC. It translates to CASQQTSSAEQYF.

The chain is built from TRBV19 and TRBJ2-7, with TRBD1 matching over 7 bases. Germline values: CDR1 LNHDA, CDR2 SQIVND (reference sequence). Unmatched junction bases numbered 9, after V lost 4 bases and J lost 0 bases. The CDR3 loop spans 16 amino acids. The CDR3 is CASSSPTGESSYEQYF. The DNA of the CDR3 is TGTGCCAGTAGTAGCCCCACAGGGGAGAGCTCCTACGAGCAGTACTTC. The full variable domain, its missing parts supplied by reference TRBV19 and TRBJ2-7, is DGGITQSPKYLFRKEGQNVTLSCEQNLNHDAMYWYRQDPGQGLRLIYYSQIVNDFQKGDIAEGYSVSREKKESFPLTVTSAQKNPTAFYLCASSSPTGESSYEQYFGPGTRLTVT.

CDR3 nucleotide sequence: TGTGCCAGCAGCACATCACAGGGGCTCTACGAGCAGTACTTC. Its translation is CASSTSQGLYEQYF. J is TRBJ2-7 and V is TRBV9; 7 nucleotides align to TRBD1. J was trimmed by 3 bases and V by 4 bases; bases with no gene match: 7. CDR3 length: 14 residues. Germline CDR1 reads SGDLS; CDR2 reads YYNGEE. The variable domain in full, with the rest retrieved from reference TRBV9 and TRBJ2-7, is DSGVTQTPKHLITATGQRVTLRCSPRSGDLSVYWYQQSLDQGLQFLIQYYNGEERAKGNILERFSAQQFPDLHSELNLSSLELGDSALYFCASSTSQGLYEQYFGPGTRLTVT.

V gene TRBV30 combines with J gene TRBJ1-3; 9 bases fit TRBD1. The germline gives CDR1 GTSNPN, CDR2 SVGIG (reference sequence). This CDR3 spans 18 amino acids. Unmatched junction bases numbered 18, after V lost 6 bases and J lost 3 bases. CDR3 sequence reads: CACRPRDREISDGNTIYF. Written as DNA, the CDR3 is TGTGCCTGCCGCCCAAGGGACAGGGAAATCTCGGATGGAAACACCATATATTTT.

V usage is TRBV3-1 (or the pseudogene TRBV3-2) and J usage is TRBJ2-5; TRBD1 matches 9 bases. The CDR3 loop spans 14 amino acids. Looked up from germline, CDR1 is LGHDT and CDR2 is YNNKEL (reference sequence). V lost 5 bases, J lost 4 bases, and 5 bases stayed unmatched. In nucleotides, the CDR3 is TGTGCCAGCAGCGGGACAGGGCGACGAGAGACCCAGTACTTC. This translates into CASSGTGRRETQYF.

This clone was seen only once. The CDR3 nucleotides read TGTGCCAGCAGCCCGGGGCCCCGGGGGACCTACGAGCAGTACTTC. Residues: CASSPGPRGTYEQYF. The chain links TRBV7-2 to TRBJ2-7, with a weak D call TRBD2 (6 bases). Germline-derived CDR1 and CDR2 are SGHTA and FQGNSA. The CDR3 runs 15 residues. V lost 5 bases to trimming and J lost 2 bases, with 16 bases between them.

The CDR3 bases are TGCGCCAGCCAGCCCGGGACAGGGGGGACTGAAGCTTTCTTT. It translates to CASQPGTGGTEAFF. The chain carries TRBV5-1 and TRBJ1-1; 11 nucleotides match TRBD1. This CDR3 spans 14 amino acids. CDR1 and CDR2 from the germline V gene are SGHRS and YFSETQ. The J segment lost 5 bases and the V segment lost 7 bases, leaving 7 bases of the junction unmatched.

This clone occurred once. The DNA for the CDR3 is TGTGCCAGCAGCGTAGGCGGAGATGAGCAGTTCTTC. This gives the protein CASSVGGDEQFF. The chain links TRBV9 to TRBJ2-1, with unresolved D. This CDR3 region has 12 residues. Per the germline V gene, CDR1 is SGDLS and CDR2 is YYNGEE. Trimming removed 0 bases at V and 8 bases at J, with 6 bases between.

This clone occurred once. The chain has TRBV7-8 and TRBJ1-5; TRBD1 aligns across 8 bases. The CDR3 runs 14 residues. Unmatched junction bases numbered 11, after V lost 4 bases and J lost 12 bases. Germline CDR1 and CDR2: SGHVS and FQNEAQ. Here the CDR3 reads CASSSNHPGGLQHF. As DNA, the CDR3 is TGTGCCAGCAGCTCGAATCACCCAGGGGGCCTCCAGCATTTT.

The CDR3 sequence is CASSLPRNFYNSPLHF. In DNA, the CDR3 is TGTGCCAGCAGTCTTCCGCGGAATTTCTATAATTCACCCCTCCACTTT. The V gene is TRBV27, the J gene TRBJ1-6; the D is unclear. V lost 5 bases to trimming and J lost 3 bases, with 14 bases between them. The length of the CDR3 is 16 residues. The germline gives CDR1 MNHEY, CDR2 SMNVEV (reference sequence).

The chain links TRBV28 to TRBJ1-2; TRBD1 matches 8 bases. V was pared by 1 base and J by 8 bases, with 6 bases of the junction left unmatched. The CDR3 contains 14 residues. The germline gives CDR1 MDHEN, CDR2 SYDVKM. The CDR3 nucleotides read TGTGCCAGCAGTTTATCGGACAGGGTGTCCGGCTACACCTTC. Encoded protein: CASSLSDRVSGYTF.

This clone was detected a few times. The rearrangement joins TRBV28 to TRBJ1-5; D unresolved. Germline V gene lookup returns CDR1 MDHEN and CDR2 SYDVKM. The ends were cut back, 11 bases at V and 2 bases at J, with 13 bases in the middle. This CDR3 has 13 amino acids. CDR3 loop: CACGVSRNQPQHF. CDR3 DNA: TGTGCCTGCGGGGTGAGTCGCAATCAGCCCCAGCATTTT.

This chain joins TRBV3-1 (or the pseudogene TRBV3-2) and TRBJ1-1; 7 nucleotides agree with TRBD1. J gave up 4 bases and V 5 bases, and 1 base lay outside the gene matches. The CDR3 sequence is 12 residues long. CDR1 is LGHDT, CDR2 YNNKEL, per germline (reference sequence). The DNA of the CDR3 is TGTGCCAGCAGCTACAGGGGCACTGAAGCTTTCTTT. Protein: CASSYRGTEAFF.

The V call is TRBV10-2, the J call TRBJ1-1; D unresolved. The length of the CDR3 is 16 residues. V was trimmed by 0 bases and J by 3 bases, leaving 14 bases between them. Germline assignment: CDR1 WSHSY and CDR2 SAAADI. The CDR3 loop is CASSESGRVTYTEAFF. Here the CDR3 DNA reads TGCGCCAGCAGTGAGTCCGGGAGGGTGACCTACACTGAAGCTTTCTTT.

This chain joins TRBV7-3 and TRBJ1-1; maybe TRBD1 (6 bases). V lost 5 bases, J lost 2 bases, and 9 bases lay in between. Per the germline V gene, CDR1 is SGHTA and CDR2 is FQGTGA. The CDR3 length is 13 residues. The CDR3 DNA sequence: TGTGCCAGCAGCCGACAGGTTAACACTGAAGCTTTCTTT. As protein: CASSRQVNTEAFF.

The count of this clone is one. This sequence joins TRBV7-2 and TRBJ1-1, with D perhaps TRBD1 (6 bases). The CDR3 consists of 14 residues. Germline V gene data show CDR1 as SGHTA and CDR2 as FQGNSA. Trimming left V 0 bases short and J 5 bases short, with 10 bases between. CDR3 protein: CASSLAGGWTEAFF. CDR3 DNA sequence: TGTGCCAGCAGCTTAGCAGGGGGATGGACTGAAGCTTTCTTT.

This sequence joins TRBV19 and TRBJ1-1, with unresolved D. With 1 base removed from V and 4 bases from J, the gap between germline ends came to 7 bases. Looked up from germline, CDR1 is LNHDA and CDR2 is SQIVND (reference sequence). CDR3 length: 13 residues. CDR3 amino acids: CASSIAAGTEAFF. The CDR3 bases are TGTGCCAGTAGTATAGCGGCAGGCACTGAAGCTTTCTTT. The variable domain in full, with the rest retrieved from reference TRBV19 and TRBJ1-1, is DGGITQSPKYLFRKEGQNVTLSCEQNLNHDAMYWYRQDPGQGLRLIYYSQIVNDFQKGDIAEGYSVSREKKESFPLTVTSAQKNPTAFYLCASSIAAGTEAFFGQGTRLTVV.

The chain employs TRBV19 and TRBJ2-1; no clear D. V lost 0 bases, J lost 3 bases, and 3 bases lay in between. The CDR3 is 13 amino acids. Germline assignment: CDR1 LNHDA and CDR2 SQIVND (reference sequence). The CDR3, as DNA: TGTGCCAGTAGTATAGACTACTACAATGAGCAGTTCTTC. Protein: CASSIDYYNEQFF.

The rearrangement joins TRBV6-5 to TRBJ2-3, with 8 bases matching TRBD1. The CDR3 has 15 amino acids. The V gene's germline CDR1 is MNHEY and CDR2 SVGAGI. V gave up 6 bases and J gave up 0 bases; unmatched junction bases: 5. CDR3 coding DNA: TGTGCCAGCAGACCCAGGGGGCTCAGCACAGATACGCAGTATTTT. It is translated as CASRPRGLSTDTQYF.

V is TRBV29-1 and J is TRBJ2-1; 10 nucleotides align to TRBD2. The V gene end was trimmed by 6 bases and the J gene end by 9 bases; junction bases not matched to a gene: 8. The CDR3 runs 13 residues. The germline V gene encodes CDR1 SQVTM and CDR2 ANQGSEA. Here the CDR3 reads CSVSGGEDSEQFF. CDR3 DNA sequence: TGCAGCGTCAGCGGGGGGGAGGATAGTGAGCAGTTCTTC.

The rearrangement uses TRBV2 and TRBJ1-1; a weak D match, TRBD1 (5 bases). There are 13 residues in the CDR3. Germline CDR1 and CDR2: SNHLY and FYNNEI. The V end was cut by 6 bases, the J end by 1 base, with 9 bases between. This CDR3 reads CASSADKNTEAFF. The CDR3 nucleotides are TGTGCCAGCAGCGCGGACAAGAACACTGAAGCTTTCTTT. The full variable domain, rest sourced from reference TRBV2 and TRBJ1-1, is EPEVTQTPSHQVTQMGQEVILRCVPISNHLYFYWYRQILGQKVEFLVSFYNNEISEKSEIFDDQFSVERPDGSNFTLKIRSTKLEDSAMYFCASSADKNTEAFFGQGTRLTVV.

The chain uses TRBV19 and TRBJ2-1, with 8 bases lining up with TRBD1. Germline loops: CDR1 LNHDA, CDR2 SQIVND (reference sequence). V lost 4 bases to trimming and J lost 9 bases; unmatched junction nucleotides: 5. The CDR3 length is 13 residues. CDR3: CASSSQGAGEQFF. The CDR3 region has the DNA TGTGCCAGTAGTAGCCAGGGGGCGGGTGAGCAGTTCTTC.

This clone was detected a few times. The chain couples TRBV5-1 to TRBJ2-3; TRBD2 is a possible D gene (6 bases). This CDR3 comprises 16 residues. The V end was cut by 4 bases, the J end by 0 bases, with 15 bases between. The V gene's germline CDR1 is SGHRS and CDR2 YFSETQ. For the CDR3, the DNA is TGCGCCAGCAGCCCGGAGGGGCCTATCAGCACAGATACGCAGTATTTT. This sequence encodes CASSPEGPISTDTQYF.

V gene TRBV29-1 combines with J gene TRBJ2-3; tentatively, D is TRBD2 (6 bases). V was trimmed by 6 bases and J by 2 bases, leaving 18 bases between them. This CDR3 contains 15 residues. CDR1 is SQVTM, CDR2 ANQGSEA, per germline. CDR3 residues: CSVAGGYRITDTQYF. In nucleotides, the CDR3 is TGCAGCGTCGCTGGGGGGTATCGGATCACAGATACGCAGTATTTT.

The chain employs TRBV6-5 and TRBJ2-1; D might be TRBD1 (6 bases). Trimming took off 5 bases at V and 9 bases at J, with 17 bases between the two ends. This CDR3 contains 14 residues. CDR1 and CDR2 (germline): MNHEY, SVGAGI. Here the CDR3 reads CASSPYEGVGEQFF. CDR3 bases: TGTGCCAGCAGTCCCTACGAGGGGGTGGGTGAGCAGTTCTTC.